The rows below give T cell receptor beta chains drawn from one sample of a study of blood T cells in healthy people across ages. TCRdb re-called the 5' RACE reads through MiXCR, storing one row per CDR3 protein. The sample has some 1.4 million distinct CDR3 sequences, around 39% seen once. The sample comprised blood. These TCRs come from a woman between 18 and 29 years old in good health. The CDR3 runs from the conserved cysteine through the conserved F or W. A D gene is named only where the DNA matches it firmly. Clone size is not always given. Where it is, it says once, few, many or a class for expanded clones.

d_call j_call v_call clone_size cdr3_nt cdr3_aa
TRBD2 TRBJ2-5 TRBV20-1 few TGCAGTGCTCCGACTAGCGGGGGCCTTAGCGAGACCCAGTACTTC CSAPTSGGLSETQYF
NA TRBJ2-2 TRBV6-5 NA TGTGCCAGCAGGCTCCAAGGGGCAGGATCCGGTGAGCTGTTTTTT CASRLQGAGSGELFF
NA TRBJ2-2 TRBV29-1 NA TGCAGCGTTCATGTCGGGGAGCTGTTTTTT CSVHVGELFF
TRBD1 TRBJ1-2 TRBV20-1 NA TGCAGTGCTAGAGGGACAGGTGGCTACACCTTC CSARGTGGYTF
NA TRBJ2-5 TRBV25-1 few TGTGCCACTTCCCGGGAGGGGGCGTTTCAAGAGACCCAGTACTTC CATSREGAFQETQYF
TRBD2 TRBJ2-1 TRBV7-2 NA TGTGCCAGCAGCTTAGCCCCCCCGGGGGCTAGCGGGTACAATGAGCAGTTCTTC CASSLAPPGASGYNEQFF
NA TRBJ2-5 TRBV3-1 NA TGTGCCAGCAGCCCCCAGGACATCCAAGAGACCCAGTACTTC CASSPQDIQETQYF
NA TRBJ2-7 TRBV25-1 NA TGTGCCAGCAGTGAAGAGGTTGGGGGACTCTACGAGCAGTACTTC CASSEEVGGLYEQYF
TRBD2 TRBJ2-1 TRBV5-1 once TGCGCCAGCAGTTCTCTTTTAACTAGCGGGGGTTACAATGAGCAGTTCTTC CASSSLLTSGGYNEQFF
NA TRBJ1-1 TRBV20-1 NA TGCAGGGGGGGGGTCGGCACTGAAGCTTTCTTT CRGGVGTEAFF
NA TRBJ1-6 TRBV20-1 NA TGCAGTGCCAGAGATTCACGGACACGGTTGGACACGTCCAATTCACCCCTCCACTTT CSARDSRTRLDTSNSPLHF
NA TRBJ1-1 TRBV5-1 NA TGCGCCAGCAGCTTGTGGGTAGGGGCCTTGAACACTGAAGCTTTCTTT CASSLWVGALNTEAFF
NA TRBJ1-5 TRBV10-3 NA TGTCCCATCAGAGGAGACGGACGGAATCAGCCCCAGCATTTT CPIRGDGRNQPQHF
NA TRBJ2-2 TRBV24-1 NA TGTGCCACCAGTGACGCTCCCGAGGCAGGCAATCCCGGGGAGCTGTTTTTT CATSDAPEAGNPGELFF
NA TRBJ2-7 TRBV11-2 few TGTGCCAGCAGCCCCTCAAGGGTCTACGAGCAGTACTTC CASSPSRVYEQYF
TRBD1 TRBJ1-1 TRBV12-3/TRBV12-4 many TGTGCCACCTACTACAGGGGCACTGAAGCTTTCTTT CATYYRGTEAFF
NA TRBJ2-2 TRBV29-1 NA TGCAGCGTTGATCGGGGAGCCGGGGAGCTGTTTTTT CSVDRGAGELFF
NA TRBJ2-1 TRBV29-1 NA TGCAGCGTTGAAGATTCCCAGGGCTCTTACAATGAGCAGTTCTTC CSVEDSQGSYNEQFF
TRBD2 TRBJ2-1 TRBV20-1 NA TGCAGTGCTAATGGCGGGAGCTTGAGTGAGCAGTTCTTC CSANGGSLSEQFF
NA TRBJ1-4 TRBV20-1 NA TGCAGTGCTAGAGCTACAGGTGAAAAACTGTTTTTT CSARATGEKLFF